This T cell receptor beta chain was documented in a study of blood T cells in healthy people across ages. Study-level background: Every two T cells gave about one barcoded beta molecule via template switching. Points from the study as a whole: The unsorted PBMCs prevented any conclusive comparison of naive versus antigen-experienced cells.

Primers used in a second PCR of roughly 7 to 12 cycles were a sample-barcoded 5' primer and a J-beta primer mix. Via MiXCR, TCRdb re-called the 5' RACE reads, giving one row per CDR3 protein. The data show about 800,000 distinct CDR3 sequences, with 25% seen just once and 3% to 4.5% held by the top ten. About this clonotype itself: Antigen unknown.

These data were also filed under a second study, of T cells of mothers and their children. From that study: The study found thymic selection shapes TCR recombination output similarly in related and unrelated pairs. The overlap seen between related mothers and children slightly exceeded that of unrelated pairs, though not significantly.

Sequenced material: blood. The receptor was derived from a boy aged 5-17 years in good health.

CDR3 sequence reads: CSVPVQGPQNNNEQFF. CDR3 coding DNA: TGCAGTGTCCCGGTACAGGGGCCCCAGAACAACAATGAGCAGTTCTTC. This sequence joins TRBV20-1 and TRBJ2-1, with 7 nucleotides matching TRBD1. The germline V gene encodes CDR1 DFQATT and CDR2 SNEGSKA (reference sequence). V lost 7 bases to trimming and J lost 5 bases; unmatched junction nucleotides: 17. This CDR3 region has 16 residues.